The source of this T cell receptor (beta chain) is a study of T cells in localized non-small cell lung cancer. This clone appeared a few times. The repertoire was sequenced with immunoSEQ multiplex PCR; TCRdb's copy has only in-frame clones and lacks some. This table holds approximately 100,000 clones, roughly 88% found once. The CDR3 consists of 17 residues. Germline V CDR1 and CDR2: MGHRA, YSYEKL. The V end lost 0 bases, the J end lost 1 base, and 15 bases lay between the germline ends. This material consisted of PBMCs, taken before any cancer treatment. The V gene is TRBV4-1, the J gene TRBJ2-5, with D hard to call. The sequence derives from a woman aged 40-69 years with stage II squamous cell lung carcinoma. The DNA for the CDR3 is TGCGCCAGCAGCCAAGAGTTTGGCAGGCTATCCCAAGAGACCCAGTACTTC. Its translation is CASSQEFGRLSQETQYF.